A single sample is the source of the 18 T cell receptor beta chains below, sequenced in a study of stem cell transplantation in POMP-related autoinflammatory disease. Profiled with immunoSEQ multiplex PCR; TCRdb holds only in-frame clones, not every one. The sample contains some 70,000 clones, roughly 93% of which appear only once. The material sequenced was CD4+ T cells from PBMCs, taken after stem cell transplantation. The receptor source for this set is a human patient with POMP-related autoinflammation and immune dysregulation (PRAID). Some of the T cells may derive from the graft donor.

The V call is TRBV28, the J call TRBJ2-2, with D tentatively TRBD1 (6 bases). This CDR3 has 16 residues. V lost 6 bases and J lost 7, with 21 bases in between. CDR1 is MDHEN, CDR2 SYDVKM, per germline. The CDR3 reads CASRGQGLGPFGELFF. The CDR3, as DNA: TGTGCCAGCAGAGGGCAGGGGTTGGGACCTTTCGGGGAGCTGTTTTTT.

The chain has TRBV7-9 and TRBJ1-3; D gene unclear. The CDR3 consists of 15 residues. The V gene's germline CDR1 is SEHNR and CDR2 FQNEAQ (reference sequence). V gave up 2 bases and J gave up 4 bases, with 12 bases separating them. For the CDR3, the DNA is TGTGCCAGCAGCTTACAGCCTTCCCTCGGAAACACCATATATTTT. Translating gives CASSLQPSLGNTIYF.

The chain links TRBV11-2 to TRBJ2-3; TRBD2 matches at 7 bases. This CDR3 has 13 amino acids. V dropped 3 bases and J dropped 8; count of bases not matched to a gene: 5. Germline assignment: CDR1 SGHAT and CDR2 FQNNGV. This chain's CDR3 is CASSLPGGGTQYF. The CDR3 nucleotides are TGTGCCAGCAGCTTGCCCGGCGGGGGTACGCAGTATTTT.

The genes are TRBV5-4 and TRBJ1-1; D unresolved. With 0 bases removed from V and 3 bases from J, the gap between germline ends came to 15 bases. Germline values: CDR1 SGHNT, CDR2 YYREEE (reference sequence). CDR3 size: 16 residues. The CDR3 DNA follows: TGTGCCAGCAGCTTGGGAGGAGGGTTTTTTGACACTGAAGCTTTCTTT. Amino acids: CASSLGGGFFDTEAFF.

The chain is built from TRBV28 and TRBJ1-4; D call uncertain. The CDR3 is 15 residues long. V was cut by 6 bases and J by 7 bases, with 18 bases left in between. Germline V gives CDR1 MDHEN, CDR2 SYDVKM. The CDR3 spells CASSPWAGKAEKLFF. In DNA form, the CDR3 reads TGTGCCAGCAGCCCTTGGGCGGGCAAGGCTGAAAAACTGTTTTTT. Full variable domain (remainder filled in from reference TRBV28 and TRBJ1-4): DVKVTQSSRYLVKRTGEKVFLECVQDMDHENMFWYRQDPGLGLRLIYFSYDVKMKEKGDIPEGYSVSREKKERFSLILESASTNQTSMYLCASSPWAGKAEKLFFGSGTQLSVL.

The rearrangement uses TRBV4-1 and TRBJ1-2; D is possibly TRBD1 (6 bases). CDR1 and CDR2 (germline): MGHRA, YSYEKL. The germline V and J ends were trimmed by 3 bases and 6 bases, with 17 bases remaining between them. The CDR3 contains 15 residues. CDR3: CASSQLGGLDHGYTF. CDR3 bases: TGCGCCAGCAGCCAGCTGGGGGGGCTGGACCATGGCTACACCTTC.

A single count supports this clone. The chain has TRBV25-1 and TRBJ2-7; 12 positions agree with TRBD2. Unmatched junction bases numbered 5, after V lost 2 bases and J lost 3 bases. From germline, CDR1 is MGHDK and CDR2 SYGVNS. The CDR3 runs 16 residues. CDR3 DNA sequence: TGTGCCAGCAGTGAAATTGGACTAGCGGGGATCTACGAGCAGTACTTC. It encodes CASSEIGLAGIYEQYF.

The gene calls are TRBV21-1 and TRBJ2-7. TRBV21-1 is an annotated pseudogene. The CDR3 has 16 residues. The CDR3 bases are TGTGCCAGCAGCACTCCGGGACCGCTTCCCTCCTACGAGCAGTACGTC. It specifies CASSTPGPLPSYEQYV.

This clone was recorded only once. The rearrangement uses TRBV28 and TRBJ2-7; 8 bases are shared with TRBD1. This CDR3 is built from 14 residues. Germline CDR1 and CDR2: MDHEN and SYDVKM. V shed 7 bases, J shed 4 bases, and the junction held 9 bases outside the gene matches. The CDR3 here is CASTRTGTRYEQYF. CDR3 coding DNA: TGTGCCAGCACCCGGACAGGGACTCGATACGAGCAGTACTTC. Together with reference TRBV28 and TRBJ2-7, the CDR3 gives the full variable domain: DVKVTQSSRYLVKRTGEKVFLECVQDMDHENMFWYRQDPGLGLRLIYFSYDVKMKEKGDIPEGYSVSREKKERFSLILESASTNQTSMYLCASTRTGTRYEQYFGPGTRLTVT.

The chain couples TRBV2 to TRBJ1-5; D unresolved. This CDR3 spans 17 amino acids. Germline CDR1 is SNHLY and CDR2 is FYNNEI. The V and J ends lost 9 bases and 4 bases respectively, with 25 bases between them. The CDR3 DNA reads TGTGCCAGTGATTTAACCGGGGATCGGACGGTAAATCAGCCCCAGCATTTT. It yields the protein CASDLTGDRTVNQPQHF.

This chain joins TRBV7-9 and TRBJ2-1, with TRBD2 as a possible D gene (6 bases). Germline CDR1 is SEHNR and CDR2 is FQNEAQ (reference sequence). V was cut by 4 bases and J by 6 bases, with 16 bases left in between. The CDR3 runs 15 residues. The CDR3 nucleotides read TGTGCCAGCAGCTCCGTGGGGGGTCCAGCCAATGAGCAGTTCTTC. It specifies CASSSVGGPANEQFF. The full variable domain, rest sourced from reference TRBV7-9 and TRBJ2-1, is DTGVSQNPRHKITKRGQNVTFRCDPISEHNRLYWYRQTLGQGPEFLTYFQNEAQLEKSRLLSDRFSAERPKGSFSTLEIQRTEQGDSAMYLCASSSVGGPANEQFFGPGTRLTVL.

The chain has TRBV6-5 and TRBJ2-3; tentative D call: TRBD2 (5 bases). V lost 7 bases, J lost 2 bases, and 13 bases lay in between. This CDR3 contains 14 residues. Per germline, CDR1 MNHEY and CDR2 SVGAGI. Here the CDR3 DNA reads TGTGCCAGCAACTCCCGCGGACTCACAGATACGCAGTATTTT. Residues: CASNSRGLTDTQYF.

The chain employs TRBV30 and TRBJ2-7; TRBD1 matches at 11 bases. The CDR3 is 11 residues long. The ends lost 8 bases at V and 7 bases at J; junction bases unmatched: 4. Germline loops: CDR1 GTSNPN, CDR2 SVGIG (reference sequence). CDR3 sequence (DNA): TGTGCCGGGGACAGGGGGAAGGAGCAGTACGTC. Protein sequence: CAGDRGKEQYV.

The gene calls are TRBV5-1 and TRBJ1-1, with a possible D match to TRBD1 (5 bases). This CDR3 spans 14 amino acids. V lost 3 bases to trimming and J lost 2 bases, with 11 bases between them. The germline gives CDR1 SGHRS, CDR2 YFSETQ. CDR3 region: CASSSGWVNTEAFF. The CDR3 DNA reads TGCGCCAGCAGCTCAGGGTGGGTAAACACTGAAGCTTTCTTT.

On this clone itself: Relative to the germline gene, one junction end is altered; a read error may explain this. The chain uses TRBV6-6 and TRBJ1-5; maybe TRBD1 (6 bases). This CDR3 is built from 14 residues. Germline CDR1 and CDR2: MNHNY and SVGAGI (reference sequence). This CDR3 reads CASSYSTGDGSGNF. DNA for the CDR3: TGTGCCAGCAGTTACTCGACAGGCGATGGATCGGGGAATTTT.

The chain links TRBV28 to TRBJ2-1; TRBD2 aligns across 9 bases. Per germline, CDR1 MDHEN and CDR2 SYDVKM. V was clipped by 11 bases and J by 7 bases; unmatched bases: 12. CDR3 size: 14 residues. This CDR3 is CAAQGRGGRNEQFF. The CDR3 nucleotides read TGTGCCGCCCAGGGGCGGGGGGGCCGGAATGAGCAGTTCTTC.

The genes are TRBV7-8 and TRBJ2-3; D not certain. Germline V gene sequence: CDR1 SGHVS, CDR2 FQNEAQ. The CDR3 contains 12 residues. The V end was cut by 5 bases, the J end by 9 bases, with 12 bases between. This CDR3 reads CASSTPGGTQYF. The CDR3 coding sequence is TGTGCCAGCAGCACACCAGGCGGAACGCAGTATTTT.

The chain employs TRBV27 and TRBJ2-3; 10 nucleotides line up with TRBD2. The junction had 2 bases not matched to a gene; V was cut back by 4 bases and J by 1 base. The CDR3 runs 15 residues. The V gene's germline CDR1 is MNHEY and CDR2 SMNVEV (reference sequence). The CDR3 DNA follows: TGTGCCAGCAGTTCAACTAGCGGGGGCACAGATACGCAGTATTTT. Amino acid sequence: CASSSTSGGTDTQYF.